The sequence of this T cell receptor beta chain was determined in a study of PD-1 blockade in mismatch repair-deficient tumors. Assay used: immunoSEQ multiplex PCR; TCRdb lists only in-frame clones, some missing. Here the sample spans around 50,000 clones, 65% to 80% being singletons. The germline V gene encodes CDR1 MGHDK and CDR2 SYGVNS. Trimming pared 3 bases from V and 1 base from J, leaving 13 bases between. This CDR3 is built from 17 residues. This rearrangement joins TRBV25-1 to TRBJ2-6; TRBD1 might be the D (6 bases). This specimen consisted of PBMCs, obtained before pembrolizumab treatment. This TCR was recovered from an adult with mismatch repair-deficient cancer. This CDR3 reads CASSEARGRSGANVLTF. In nucleotides, the CDR3 is TGTGCCAGCAGTGAGGCTAGGGGGAGATCTGGGGCCAACGTCCTGACTTTC.